This T cell receptor beta chain was sequenced for a study of shared clonotypes between healthy human individuals. Germline trimming cut 0 bases from V and 3 bases from J; bases unmatched to any gene: 5. Germline lookup yields CDR1 MNHNY and CDR2 SVGAGI (reference sequence). CDR3 length: 16 residues. Sequenced by immunoSEQ multiplex PCR; TCRdb stores in-frame clones only, minus some. Of about 680,000 clones listed, 92% were seen once; the top ten hold approximately 24%. Naive CD8 cells were CD45RO-negative, positively selected for CCR7, excluding terminally differentiated effector memory CD45RA+ cells. This clone was observed once.

The sample was naive CD8+ T cells sorted from blood. The chain has TRBV6-6 and TRBJ2-1, with 7 bases fitting TRBD1. This TCR came from a man in his thirties or forties in good health. CDR3: CASSYSPGTDYNEQFF. DNA of the CDR3: TGTGCCAGCAGTTACTCCCCCGGGACAGACTACAATGAGCAGTTCTTC.